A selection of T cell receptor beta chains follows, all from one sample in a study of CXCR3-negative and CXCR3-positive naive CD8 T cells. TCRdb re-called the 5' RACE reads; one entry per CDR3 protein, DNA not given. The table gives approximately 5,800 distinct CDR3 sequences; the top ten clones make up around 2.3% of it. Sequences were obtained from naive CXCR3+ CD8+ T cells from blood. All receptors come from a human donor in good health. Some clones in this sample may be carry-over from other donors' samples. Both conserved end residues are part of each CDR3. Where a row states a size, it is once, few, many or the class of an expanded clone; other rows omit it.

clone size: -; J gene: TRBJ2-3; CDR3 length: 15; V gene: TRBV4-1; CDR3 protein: CASSQEWVGGDTQYF
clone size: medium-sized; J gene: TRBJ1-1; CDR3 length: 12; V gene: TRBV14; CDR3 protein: CASSQGDGEAFF
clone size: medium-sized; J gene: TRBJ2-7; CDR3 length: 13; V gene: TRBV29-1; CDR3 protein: CSVPGLAGAEQYF
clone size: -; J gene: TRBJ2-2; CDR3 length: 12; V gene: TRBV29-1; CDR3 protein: CSADRRSGELFF
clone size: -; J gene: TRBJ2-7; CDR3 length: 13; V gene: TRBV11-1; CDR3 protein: CASSLQETYEQYF
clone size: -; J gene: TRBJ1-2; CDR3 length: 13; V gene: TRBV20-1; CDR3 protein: CSVRGRSNYGYTF
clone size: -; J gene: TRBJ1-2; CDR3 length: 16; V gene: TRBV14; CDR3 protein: CASSQTRTGAGEGYTF
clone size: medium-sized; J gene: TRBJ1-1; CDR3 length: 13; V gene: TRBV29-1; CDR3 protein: CSVTGTGDTEAFF
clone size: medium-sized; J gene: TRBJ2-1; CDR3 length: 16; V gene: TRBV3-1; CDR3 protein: CASSHKTAAPYNEQFF
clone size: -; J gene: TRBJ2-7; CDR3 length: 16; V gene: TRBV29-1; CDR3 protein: CRTSGTADQSSYEQYF
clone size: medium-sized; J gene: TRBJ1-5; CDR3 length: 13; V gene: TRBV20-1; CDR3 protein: CSALIGGNQPQHF
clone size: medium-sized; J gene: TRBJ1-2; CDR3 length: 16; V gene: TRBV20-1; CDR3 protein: CSARNPGQGWGYGYTF
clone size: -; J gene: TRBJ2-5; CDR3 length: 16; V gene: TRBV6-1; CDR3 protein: CASIEPSDWGVETQYF
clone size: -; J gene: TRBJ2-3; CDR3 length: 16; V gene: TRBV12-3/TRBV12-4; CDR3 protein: CASSLTAGGITDTQYF
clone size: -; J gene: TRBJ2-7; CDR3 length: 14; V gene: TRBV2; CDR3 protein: CASSPTVRSYEQYF
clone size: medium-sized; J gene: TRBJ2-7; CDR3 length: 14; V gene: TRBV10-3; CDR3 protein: CAILRTAGTYEQYF
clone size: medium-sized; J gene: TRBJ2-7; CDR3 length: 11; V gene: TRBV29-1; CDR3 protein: CSVEEFGEQYF
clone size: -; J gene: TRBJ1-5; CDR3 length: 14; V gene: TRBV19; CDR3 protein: CASSTPDRDQPQHF
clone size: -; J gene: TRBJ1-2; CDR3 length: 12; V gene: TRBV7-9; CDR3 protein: CASSPEGTGYTF
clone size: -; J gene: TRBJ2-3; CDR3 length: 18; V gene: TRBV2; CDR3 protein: CASSETFSWTDSTDTQYF